The 10 T cell receptor beta chains in this list originate from one sample, sequenced in a study of glioma-infiltrating T cells. Using RNA template, CDR3s of TCR alpha and beta were amplified with iRepertoire arm-PCR. TCRdb fed the multiplex PCR reads into MiXCR, producing one record per CDR3 protein. The sample gives tens of thousands of distinct CDR3 sequences, 20% to 25% of which show up once; over 5% is in the top ten. Material for sequencing was glioma tissue, nonneoplastic brain tissue, or PBMCs (not recorded which). The receptors were sampled from a human donor with low-grade glioma or glioblastoma, undergoing nonglioma brain surgery, or in good health (not recorded which).

A note on this clonotype: Given a much more abundant clone one base away, this may be a read error. The V call is TRBV7-8, the J call TRBJ1-2, with 7 bases aligning to TRBD1. CDR3 length: 14 residues. Germline assignment: CDR1 SGHVS and CDR2 FQNEAQ. The CDR3 DNA is TGTGCCAGCAGCGCTTACCGGACAGGTTTTGGCTACGCCTTC. The encoded protein is CASSAYRTGFGYAF.

This rearrangement joins TRBV5-1 to TRBJ2-2; weak D call: TRBD1 (5 bases). The CDR3 has 14 amino acids. Per germline, CDR1 SGHRS and CDR2 YFSETQ. V was pared by 4 bases and J by 6 bases, with 13 bases between. The chain's CDR3 is CASSVQVMPGELFF. The CDR3 nucleotides are TGCGCCAGCAGCGTACAGGTGATGCCCGGGGAGCTGTTTTTT.

This clonotype showed up many times. V is TRBV6-1 and J is TRBJ2-3; 7 bases are a match to TRBD2. The junction had 8 bases not matched to a gene; V was cut back by 2 bases and J by 0 bases. CDR3 length equals 17 residues. Germline loops: CDR1 MNHNS, CDR2 SASEGT. The CDR3 nucleotides read TGTGCCAGCAGTGAAAGATTCCTAGCGGCTAGCACAGATACGCAGTATTTT. Protein sequence: CASSERFLAASTDTQYF.

The chain combines TRBV5-1 with TRBJ1-2, with 7 bases aligning to TRBD1. This CDR3 comprises 14 residues. Per the germline V gene, CDR1 is SGHRS and CDR2 is YFSETQ. The trim removed 3 bases at V and 5 bases at J, leaving 7 bases unmatched. The CDR3 DNA reads TGCGCCAGCAGCTCGGGACAGCTCCTATATGGCTACACCTTC. Translating gives CASSSGQLLYGYTF.

This clonotype is medium-sized in the sample. The chain carries TRBV6-1 and TRBJ2-7, with no clear D. This CDR3 has 14 amino acids. Germline loops: CDR1 MNHNS, CDR2 SASEGT. V lost 0 bases to trimming and J lost 3 bases, with 9 bases between them. CDR3 protein: CASSEALVLYEQYF. For the CDR3, the DNA is TGTGCCAGCAGTGAAGCGCTTGTCCTCTACGAGCAGTACTTC.

The chain has TRBV19 and TRBJ2-1; D remains ambiguous. Trimming took off 4 bases at V and 0 bases at J, with 19 bases between the two ends. CDR1 is LNHDA, CDR2 SQIVND, per germline (reference sequence). The CDR3 has 18 residues. CDR3 loop: CASSSLSRGSSSYNEQFF. CDR3 nucleotide sequence: TGTGCCAGTAGTAGTCTTTCTCGAGGCTCGAGCTCCTACAATGAGCAGTTCTTC.

There are many counts of this clonotype. The rearrangement links TRBV3-1 to TRBJ1-1, with 10 nucleotides matching TRBD1. V trimming: 8 bases; J trimming: 2 bases; junction bases outside the gene matches: 5. Looked up from germline, CDR1 is LGHDT and CDR2 is YNNKEL (reference sequence). CDR3 length equals 14 residues. The CDR3 protein is CASGRTGGNTEAFF. The CDR3 DNA sequence: TGTGCCAGCGGGAGGACAGGGGGTAACACTGAAGCTTTCTTT.

This clonotype was detected many times. This rearrangement joins TRBV20-1 to TRBJ1-3, with unresolved D. The V end lost 6 bases, the J end lost 3 bases, and 6 bases lay between the germline ends. The CDR3 is made up of 11 amino acids. Per germline, CDR1 DFQATT and CDR2 SNEGSKA (reference sequence). The CDR3 spells CSAQRGNTIYF. The CDR3, as DNA: TGCAGTGCACAGCGTGGAAACACCATATATTTT.

This clonotype was seen ten or more times. The chain couples TRBV5-4 to TRBJ2-7; D remains unclear. Trimming pared 1 base from V and 0 bases from J, leaving 5 bases between. The CDR3 has 13 amino acids. The V gene's germline CDR1 is SGHNT and CDR2 YYREEE (reference sequence). CDR3 DNA: TGTGCCAGCAGCTTGAGGGACTCCTACGAGCAGTACTTC. Translating gives CASSLRDSYEQYF.

At least ten counts were recorded for this clonotype. The chain recombines TRBV7-2 with TRBJ2-7; the match to TRBD2 covers 8 bases. Germline V gene sequence: CDR1 SGHTA, CDR2 FQGNSA. The V segment lost 1 base and the J segment 7 bases; nucleotides outside the gene matches: 12. The CDR3 has 16 amino acids. The CDR3 sequence: CASSLVALAGKEEQYF. The CDR3 bases are TGTGCCAGCAGCTTAGTGGCTTTAGCGGGGAAGGAGGAGCAGTACTTC. Full variable domain (rest looked up from reference TRBV7-2 and TRBJ2-7): GAGVSQSPSNKVTEKGKDVELRCDPISGHTALYWYRQSLGQGLEFLIYFQGNSAPDKSGLPSDRFSAERTGGSVSTLTIQRTQQEDSAVYLCASSLVALAGKEEQYFGPGTRLTVT.